This TCR beta chain was captured by sequencing in a study of cytomegalovirus exposure and HLA in healthy donors. Study results and limitations: The authors listed roughly 150 TCR beta chains as cytomegalovirus-associated.

CDR1 and CDR2 from the germline V gene are MNHEY and SVGAGI. This CDR3 contains 15 residues. J lost 6 bases, V lost 6 bases, and 8 bases had no gene match. PCR was performed using 60 Vbeta and 13 Jbeta primers. Per the study methods: The count from a later analysis was 60 million to 85 million unique TCR beta chains, about 10 million of them shared. The protocol was immunoSEQ multiplex PCR, while the TCRdb copy is restricted to in-frame clones and leaves out a portion. V and J calls and clone size follow that table, whereas D and trimming were derived from the DNA. The sample records some 140,000 clones, more than 75% being singletons. In regard to this clone: The target antigen is unknown.

The TCR sequence derives from a female donor in good health and CMV-seronegative. The sequencing sample was made of PBMCs. The chain uses TRBV6-5 and TRBJ2-3; 11 positions match TRBD2. The CDR3 DNA reads as TGTGCCAGCAGACTTCTAGCGGGAGGCGGCGATACGCAGTATTTT. Protein product: CASRLLAGGGDTQYF.